This T cell receptor beta chain was observed in a study of shared clonotypes between healthy human individuals. Study at large: A couple of female and a few male donors aged 18 to 49 were enrolled. Study observations and caveats: Clonotype sharing levels among donors were expected to vary with sequencing depth. The study drew on few donors, limiting represented genetic and exposure-history diversity.

Every immunoSEQ plate was one replicate of a subset's evenly spread DNA. Some clones are missing from TCRdb's copy, which holds only in-frame ones; the method was immunoSEQ multiplex PCR. The sample lists about 99,000 clones; approximately 44% were seen once. This clone was recorded a few times. The target antigen is unknown. Other nucleotide sequences in the sample specify the same CDR3. Specimen: PBMCs. This clonotype was obtained from a woman aged 40-49 years in good health. Some clones in this sample may be carry-over from other donors' samples.

The CDR3 sequence is CASSLVQGETQYF. CDR3 DNA: TGTGCCAGCAGCTTAGTTCAGGGTGAGACCCAGTACTTC. The chain has TRBV11-2 and TRBJ2-5; maybe TRBD1 (5 bases). Germline-derived CDR1 and CDR2 are SGHAT and FQNNGV. Trimming pared 1 base from V and 5 bases from J, leaving 8 bases between. The CDR3 runs 13 residues.